Following are 9 T cell receptor beta chains from one sample sequenced in a study of CD8 T cells in Susac syndrome. The RNA input was roughly 0.45 to 1 ug, and it was reverse transcribed with random hexamers. TCRdb used MiXCR to reprocess the immunoSEQ multiplex PCR reads, holding one entry per CDR3 protein. The repertoire holds 170,000 or so distinct CDR3 sequences, with roughly 92% as singletons. Input material: CD4+ T cells from PBMCs. These receptors originate from a human donor with multiple sclerosis.

The chain recombines TRBV15 with TRBJ2-1; D is undetermined. Germline V gene sequence: CDR1 LNHNV, CDR2 YYDKDF (reference sequence). V lost 1 base and J 8 bases, leaving 6 bases between the germline ends. The CDR3 extends over 12 amino acids. The CDR3 bases are TGTGCCACCAGCAGAGCAAGACATGAGCAGTTCTTC. Amino acids: CATSRARHEQFF. Filled out from reference TRBV15 and TRBJ2-1, the complete variable domain reads DAMVIQNPRYQVTQFGKPVTLSCSQTLNHNVMYWYQQKSSQAPKLLFHYYDKDFNNEADTPDNFQSRRPNTSFCFLDIRSPGLGDTAMYLCATSRARHEQFFGPGTRLTVL.

This clonotype came up once. The V call is TRBV5-1, the J call TRBJ2-1, with D tentatively TRBD2 (5 bases). The CDR3 is 14 amino acids. CDR1 is SGHRS, CDR2 YFSETQ, per germline. With 4 bases removed from V and 9 bases from J, the gap between germline ends came to 17 bases. CDR3: CASSAGGASFEQFF. CDR3 nucleotide sequence: TGCGCCAGCAGCGCTGGAGGCGCCTCTTTTGAGCAGTTCTTC.

This chain connects TRBV13 to TRBJ2-2; TRBD2 matches 10 bases. With V trimmed by 2 bases and J by 0 bases, 6 bases remained unmatched. CDR1 and CDR2 (germline): PRHDT, FYEKMQ (reference sequence). The CDR3 is 18 residues long. The CDR3 spells CASSLRSSGGSNTGELFF. As DNA, the CDR3 is TGTGCCAGCAGCTTACGGAGTAGCGGGGGGTCGAACACCGGGGAGCTGTTTTTT.

The CDR3 nucleotides are TGTGCCAGCAGTGAGGGACAGTTGAACACTGAAGCTTTCTTT. The encoded protein is CASSEGQLNTEAFF. The chain employs TRBV2 and TRBJ1-1; 7 bases line up with TRBD1. Germline lookup yields CDR1 SNHLY and CDR2 FYNNEI. This CDR3 has 14 residues. V shed 3 bases and J 0 bases; nucleotides not matched to a gene: 1.

This clonotype showed up just a few times. CDR3 amino acids: CASSGNSYEQYF. DNA of the CDR3: TGTGCCAGCAGTGGGAATTCCTACGAGCAGTACTTC. The rearrangement joins TRBV2 to TRBJ2-7; D gene uncertain. The CDR3 spans 12 residues. Trimming cost V 4 bases and J 1 base, with 5 bases left between them. The germline V gene encodes CDR1 SNHLY and CDR2 FYNNEI.

The rearrangement links TRBV2 to TRBJ1-2; a weak D match, TRBD1 (5 bases). Between the trimmed V and J ends, which lost 3 bases and 5 bases, there was a span of 7 bases. The CDR3 has 12 amino acids. Germline lookup yields CDR1 SNHLY and CDR2 FYNNEI. In DNA form, the CDR3 reads TGTGCCAGCAGTGAGGACAAGTATGGCTACACCTTC. Protein sequence: CASSEDKYGYTF.

This sequence joins TRBV23-1 and TRBJ2-7; unclear D gene. TRBV23-1 is classed as an ORF, of uncertain function. V dropped 4 bases and J dropped 4 bases, with 14 bases sitting between them. The CDR3 spans 14 residues. Here the CDR3 reads CASSRPLDTYEQYF. CDR3 sequence (DNA): TGCGCCAGCAGTCGCCCCCTCGACACATACGAGCAGTACTTC.

V is TRBV30 and J is TRBJ1-6, with a tentative D call TRBD1 (5 bases). The germline V gene has CDR1 GTSNPN and CDR2 SVGIG (reference sequence). The CDR3 loop spans 15 amino acids. Trimming removed 2 bases at V and 5 bases at J, with 13 bases between. This chain's CDR3 is CAWSIRGANNSPLHF. As DNA, the CDR3 is TGTGCCTGGAGTATTAGGGGAGCAAATAATTCACCCCTCCACTTT.

The rearrangement links TRBV20-1 to TRBJ2-1, with 10 bases identical to TRBD2. Germline V gene lookup returns CDR1 DFQATT and CDR2 SNEGSKA (reference sequence). V lost 4 bases to trimming and J lost 5 bases; unmatched junction nucleotides: 8. The CDR3 is 15 amino acids. CDR3 amino acids: CSATEREGSNNEQFF. The CDR3 DNA sequence: TGCAGTGCTACAGAGCGGGAGGGCTCGAACAATGAGCAGTTCTTC.